This T cell receptor beta chain originates from a study of siplizumab effects on memory and regulatory T cells. The study, taken as a whole, reports: Tregs proliferating in siplizumab cultures lacked confirmation of their suppressive function. For mappable alloreactive CD4+ clones, the mean Treg-derived fraction was approximately 69% with siplizumab and 26.9% in controls. A significant reduction in alloreactive sequences traceable to unstimulated CD4+ memory cells was produced by siplizumab.

With respect to this clone: The antigen remains unidentified.

Trimming shortened V by 4 bases and J by 6 bases, and 10 bases separated the two germline ends. This CDR3 has 12 amino acids. Germline CDR1 reads SGHRS; CDR2 reads YFSETQ. Generated by immunoSEQ multiplex PCR, the TCRdb table keeps only in-frame clones and is missing some. The repertoire includes about 120,000 clones, roughly 94% of them detected once, and roughly 1.5% sits in the top ten. This chain joins TRBV5-1 and TRBJ1-2, with a possible D match to TRBD1 (6 bases). Sequenced: non-Treg CD4+ T cells sorted from blood. The receptor's source is a human donor in good health. The chain's CDR3 is CASSAYRDGYTF. Here the CDR3 DNA reads TGCGCCAGCAGCGCATACAGGGATGGCTACACCTTC.